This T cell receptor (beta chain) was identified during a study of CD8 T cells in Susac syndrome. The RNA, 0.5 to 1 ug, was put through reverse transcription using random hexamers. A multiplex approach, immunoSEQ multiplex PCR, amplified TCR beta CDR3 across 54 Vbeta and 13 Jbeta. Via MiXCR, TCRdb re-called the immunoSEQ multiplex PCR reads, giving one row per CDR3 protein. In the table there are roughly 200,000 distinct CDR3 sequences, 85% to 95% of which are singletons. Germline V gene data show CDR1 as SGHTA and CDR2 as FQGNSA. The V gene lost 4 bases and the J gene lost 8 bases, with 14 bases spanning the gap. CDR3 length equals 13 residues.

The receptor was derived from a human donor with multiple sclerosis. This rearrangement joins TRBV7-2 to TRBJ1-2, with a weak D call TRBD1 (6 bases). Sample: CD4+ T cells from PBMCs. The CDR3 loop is CASSSLGAGGYTF. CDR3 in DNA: TGTGCCAGCAGCTCACTGGGGGCCGGGGGCTACACCTTC.